This T cell receptor beta chain was identified during a study of memory CD4+ T cells and cytomegalovirus serostatus. Across the whole study: Of the healthy Belgian adults, 9 were CMV seropositive and approximately 24 seronegative.

Method: immunoSEQ multiplex PCR; TCRdb's copy keeps in-frame clones and lacks some. The table has approximately 40,000 clones, about 82% seen once. V trimming: 1 base; J trimming: 0 bases; junction bases outside the gene matches: 15. The germline V gene has CDR1 SGHVS and CDR2 FNYEAQ. This CDR3 contains 19 residues. Study results and limitations: Of 150 to 200 reported CMV TCRbeta sequences, around 62 were found in memory CD4+ repertoires. CMV serostatus prediction reached median AUC approximately 0.95, or 0.91 with US-trained model.

Regarding this clone: Its specificity is unknown.

Single viable CD3+CD4+CD8-CD45RO+ cells were sorted as the memory CD4+ T cells. This chain joins TRBV7-6 and TRBJ2-7, with 7 positions matching TRBD1. Sample: memory CD4+ T cells from blood. The sequence was obtained from an adult in good health and CMV-seronegative. The CDR3 sequence: CASSLGIQRQGWSSYEQYF. CDR3 DNA: TGTGCCAGCAGCTTAGGCATTCAGAGACAGGGATGGAGCTCCTACGAGCAGTACTTC. The full variable domain, rest sourced from reference TRBV7-6 and TRBJ2-7, is GAGVSQSPRYKVTKRGQDVALRCDPISGHVSLYWYRQALGQGPEFLTYFNYEAQQDKSGLPNDRFSAERPEGSISTLTIQRTEQRDSAMYRCASSLGIQRQGWSSYEQYFGPGTRLTVT.